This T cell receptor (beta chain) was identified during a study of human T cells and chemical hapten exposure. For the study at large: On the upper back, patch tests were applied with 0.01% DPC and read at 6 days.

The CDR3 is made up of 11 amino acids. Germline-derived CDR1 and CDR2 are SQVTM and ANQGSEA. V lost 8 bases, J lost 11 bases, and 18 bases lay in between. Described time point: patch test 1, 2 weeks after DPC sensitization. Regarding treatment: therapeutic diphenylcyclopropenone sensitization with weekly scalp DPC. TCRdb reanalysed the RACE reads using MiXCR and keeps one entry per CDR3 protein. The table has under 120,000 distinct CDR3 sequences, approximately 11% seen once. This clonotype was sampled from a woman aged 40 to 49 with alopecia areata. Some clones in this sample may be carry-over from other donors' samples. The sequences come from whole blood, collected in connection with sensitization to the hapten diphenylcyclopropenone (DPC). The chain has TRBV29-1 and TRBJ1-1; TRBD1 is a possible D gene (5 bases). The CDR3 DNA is TGCAGCTCTTCGGGGTCCGGGGGGGCTTTCTTT. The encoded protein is CSSSGSGGAFF.